The clone carrying this TCR beta chain has ten or more counts. This sample was included in a study of read filtering for tumor transcriptome and immune sequencing. Study background: IR-seq gave about 3.5 to 10.27 million TCR reads per sample; RNA-seq gave about 80 to 1,400.

The CDR3 is 15 amino acids. Germline assignment: CDR1 MNHEY and CDR2 SVGAGI. Trimming took off 0 bases at V and 5 bases at J, with 13 bases between the two ends. This library used 300 to 500 ng RNA and molecular barcoded adaptors spanning alpha/delta and beta/gamma chains. TCRdb ran MiXCR on the reads and lists one entry per CDR3 protein. The sample lists 100,000 to 150,000 distinct CDR3 sequences; less than 15% were seen once. This sequence joins TRBV6-5 and TRBJ2-5; D possibly corresponds to TRBD2 (6 bases). Sequencing used a population of CD138-negative cells sorted from bone marrow. The source of this sequence is a donor aged 40 or over with multiple myeloma. The CDR3 spells CASSYSWGLRETQYF. In nucleotides, the CDR3 is TGTGCCAGCAGTTACTCATGGGGACTTCGGGAGACCCAGTACTTC.